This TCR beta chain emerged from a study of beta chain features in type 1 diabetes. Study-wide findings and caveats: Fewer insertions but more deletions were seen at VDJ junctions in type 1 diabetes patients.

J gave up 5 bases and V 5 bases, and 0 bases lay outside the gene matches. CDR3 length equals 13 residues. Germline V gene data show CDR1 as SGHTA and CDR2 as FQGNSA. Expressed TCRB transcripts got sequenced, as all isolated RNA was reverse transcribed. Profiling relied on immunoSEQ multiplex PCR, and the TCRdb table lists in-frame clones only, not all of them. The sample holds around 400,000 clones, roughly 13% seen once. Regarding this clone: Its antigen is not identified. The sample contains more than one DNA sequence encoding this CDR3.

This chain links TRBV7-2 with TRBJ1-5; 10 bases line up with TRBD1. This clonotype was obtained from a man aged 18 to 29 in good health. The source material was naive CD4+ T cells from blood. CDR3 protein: CASSGQGDQPQHF. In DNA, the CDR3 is TGTGCCAGCAGCGGACAGGGGGATCAGCCCCAGCATTTT.